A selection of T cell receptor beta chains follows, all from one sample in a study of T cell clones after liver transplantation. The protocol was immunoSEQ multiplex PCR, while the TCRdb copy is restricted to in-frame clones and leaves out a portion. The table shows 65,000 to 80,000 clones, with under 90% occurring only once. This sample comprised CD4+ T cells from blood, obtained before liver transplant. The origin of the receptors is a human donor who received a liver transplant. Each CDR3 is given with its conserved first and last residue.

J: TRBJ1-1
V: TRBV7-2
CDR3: CASSPMGQGNTEAFF

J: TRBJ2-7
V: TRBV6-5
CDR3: CASSYQGGGLYEQYF

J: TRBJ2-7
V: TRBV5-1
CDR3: CASSLPQGHYEQYF

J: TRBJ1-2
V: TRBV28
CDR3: CASSFLDRGYGYTF

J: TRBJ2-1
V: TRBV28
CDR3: CASTPEAGESNEQFF

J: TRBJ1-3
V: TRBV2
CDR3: CASKITGVRSSGNTIYF

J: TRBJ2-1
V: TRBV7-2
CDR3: CASSLLAGGPPWGQFF

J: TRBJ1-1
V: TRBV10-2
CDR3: CASSESTGGTEAFF

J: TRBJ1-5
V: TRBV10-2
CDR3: CASSERQGADNQPQHF

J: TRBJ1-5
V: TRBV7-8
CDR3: CASSLDRPGAGQPQHF

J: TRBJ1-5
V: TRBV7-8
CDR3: CASSHGGGYSNQPQHF

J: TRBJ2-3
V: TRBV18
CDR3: CASSPRLAGAKDTQYF

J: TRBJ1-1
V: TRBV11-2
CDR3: CASSPQSLNTEAFF

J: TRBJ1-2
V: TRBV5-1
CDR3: CASSFDRANYGYTF

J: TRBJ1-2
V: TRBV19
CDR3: CASSRGGKANYGYTF

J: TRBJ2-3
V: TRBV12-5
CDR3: CASGAGHTQYF

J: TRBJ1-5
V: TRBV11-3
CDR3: CASTTLGVGQPQHF

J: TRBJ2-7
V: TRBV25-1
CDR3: CASSAGLAGLASLGEYF

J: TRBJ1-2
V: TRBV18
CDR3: CASSPSTGYGYTF

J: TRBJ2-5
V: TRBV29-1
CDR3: CSACRDTGSGTQYF

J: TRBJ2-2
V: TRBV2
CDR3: CASSEAGGQGGTGELFF

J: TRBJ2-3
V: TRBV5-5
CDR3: CASRAQGLDTQYF

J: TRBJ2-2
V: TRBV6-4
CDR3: CASSLTGAQRAGELFF

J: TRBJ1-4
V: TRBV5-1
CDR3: CASSLEGHTNEKLFF

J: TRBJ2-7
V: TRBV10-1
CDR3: CASSERTSASYEQYF

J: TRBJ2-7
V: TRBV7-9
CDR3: CASSSSGSAYF

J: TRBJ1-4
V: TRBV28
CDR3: CASSFADRAGEKLFF

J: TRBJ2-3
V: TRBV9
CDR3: CASSTRTDTQYF

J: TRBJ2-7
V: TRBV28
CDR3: CASRPGGLSAEQYF

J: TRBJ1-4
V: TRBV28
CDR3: CASSKRQGLEKLFF

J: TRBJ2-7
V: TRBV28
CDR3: CASSLAGAGGPTSYEQYF

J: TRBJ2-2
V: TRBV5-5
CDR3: CASSLAATGELFF

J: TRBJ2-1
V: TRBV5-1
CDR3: CASSGGQGSYNEQFF

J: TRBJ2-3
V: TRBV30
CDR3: CAWSGSRGRVDTQYF

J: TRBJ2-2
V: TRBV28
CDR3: CASSHLLGTGYTGELFF

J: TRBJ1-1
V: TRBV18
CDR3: CASSPGGDLEAFF

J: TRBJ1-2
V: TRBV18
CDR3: CASSPNSRDYGYTF

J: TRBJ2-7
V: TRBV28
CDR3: CASSFGQGSIRRVEQYF

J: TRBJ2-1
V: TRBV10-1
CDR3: CASSKSRLTGEQFF

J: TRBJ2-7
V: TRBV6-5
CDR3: CASKVPSGLEQYF

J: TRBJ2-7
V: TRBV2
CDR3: CASSEARLADEQYF

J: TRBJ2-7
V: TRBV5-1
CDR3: CASRSDRTLSYEQYF

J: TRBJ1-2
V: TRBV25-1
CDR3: CASSPSGQGYYGYTF

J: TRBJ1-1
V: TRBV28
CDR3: CASSFRLEAFF

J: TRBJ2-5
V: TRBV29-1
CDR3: CSARDSQETQYF

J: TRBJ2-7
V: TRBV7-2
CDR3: CASSPGGEQYF

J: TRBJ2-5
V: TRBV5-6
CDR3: CASSLALRGARGETQYF

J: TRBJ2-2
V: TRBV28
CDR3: CASSSPYSGRALTGELFF

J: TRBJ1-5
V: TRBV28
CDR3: CASSSWGGALNQPQHF

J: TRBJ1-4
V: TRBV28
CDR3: CASSSANEKLFF

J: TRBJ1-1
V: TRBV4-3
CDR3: CASSQGWRRGPAEAFF

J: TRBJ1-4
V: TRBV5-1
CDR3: CASSSASLAATNEKLFF